A selection of T cell receptor beta chains follows, all from one sample in a study of cytomegalovirus exposure and HLA in healthy donors. The data were produced by immunoSEQ multiplex PCR, yet TCRdb's version contains in-frame clones alone and is incomplete. The sample shows around 280,000 clones, approximately 90% of them seen only once. Input material: PBMCs. The receptor set was obtained from a woman aged 18-29 years in good health and CMV-seronegative. Each CDR3 is given with its conserved first and last residue. Fields, in order: V gene, clone size, J gene, D gene, CDR3 length, CDR3 DNA, CDR3 protein. The D gene is left open where the match is weak. The listing skips clone size in some rows; elsewhere it reads once, few, many or a size class.

TRBV29-1	.	TRBJ1-1	.	12	TGCAGCGTTCGAGGTGGAGGGACTGAAGCTTTCTTT	CSVRGGGTEAFF
TRBV4-1	.	TRBJ2-3	TRBD2	18	TGCGCCAGCAGCCAAGATGGGGACGCGGGGAGGGTTACAGATACGCAGTATTTT	CASSQDGDAGRVTDTQYF
TRBV30	.	TRBJ2-7	TRBD1	14	TGTGCCTGGAGTGTAGGGACAGGGGCCTACGAGCAGTACTTC	CAWSVGTGAYEQYF
TRBV7-9	.	TRBJ1-1	.	13	TGTGCCAGCAGCCCCCGACAGACCACTGAAGCTTTCTTT	CASSPRQTTEAFF
TRBV27	.	TRBJ1-5	TRBD1	14	TGTGCCAGTCGACAGGGGGCGATCAATCAGCCCCAGCATTTT	CASRQGAINQPQHF
TRBV11-2	.	TRBJ2-7	.	13	TGTGCCAGCAGCTTTTCCGGCGGGTACGAGCAGTACTTC	CASSFSGGYEQYF
TRBV7-9	.	TRBJ2-2	.	18	TGTGCCAGCAGCTTATCCCGGGTGAGGGTAGGAAACACCGGGGAGCTGTTTTTT	CASSLSRVRVGNTGELFF
TRBV6-5	.	TRBJ1-3	.	15	TGTGAAGGGGTACATTTGCCCATACTCGGAAACACCATATATTTT	CEGVHLPILGNTIYF
TRBV15	few	TRBJ2-3	TRBD2	15	TGTGCCACCAGCAGAGGTAGCGGGGGGGCAGATACGCAGTATTTT	CATSRGSGGADTQYF
TRBV2	.	TRBJ2-2	.	13	TGTGCCAGGGACAGACCGAACACCGGGGAGCTGTTTTTT	CARDRPNTGELFF
TRBV5-1	once	TRBJ2-1	TRBD2	12	TGCGCCAGCAGGTGGGAGGGGACTGAGCAGTTCTTC	CASRWEGTEQFF
TRBV13	.	TRBJ2-1	.	12	TGTGCCAGCAGTAAAGGGAGGAATGAGCAGTTCTTC	CASSKGRNEQFF
TRBV6-6	.	TRBJ2-7	.	13	TGTGCCAGTGAATACAGCCTCTCCTACGAGCAGTACTTC	CASEYSLSYEQYF
TRBV13	.	TRBJ2-3	.	13	TGTGCCAGCAGCTTACGGGGTACAGATACGCAGTATTTT	CASSLRGTDTQYF
TRBV9	.	TRBJ2-5	TRBD2	15	TGTGCCAGCAGCGGCAGCGGGAGCTACCAAGAGACCCAGTACTTC	CASSGSGSYQETQYF
TRBV5-5	.	TRBJ2-7	TRBD1	14	TGTGCCAGCAGCCGACAGGGGGGCTCCTACGAGCAGTACTTC	CASSRQGGSYEQYF
TRBV30	.	TRBJ1-6	TRBD1	13	TGTGCCCGGTCAGGGGGGATAAATTCACCCCTCCACTTT	CARSGGINSPLHF
TRBV5-6	once	TRBJ1-1	TRBD1	14	TGTGCCAGCAGCTTTAGGGGGCCGGACACTGAAGCTTTCTTT	CASSFRGPDTEAFF
TRBV19	.	TRBJ1-6	TRBD1	14	TGTGCCAGTAGTACGAGACAGGGTTATTCACCCCTCCACTTT	CASSTRQGYSPLHF
TRBV28	.	TRBJ2-7	TRBD1	14	TGTGCCAGCAGCGCCGGGACAGGGTATCACGAGCAGTACTTC	CASSAGTGYHEQYF